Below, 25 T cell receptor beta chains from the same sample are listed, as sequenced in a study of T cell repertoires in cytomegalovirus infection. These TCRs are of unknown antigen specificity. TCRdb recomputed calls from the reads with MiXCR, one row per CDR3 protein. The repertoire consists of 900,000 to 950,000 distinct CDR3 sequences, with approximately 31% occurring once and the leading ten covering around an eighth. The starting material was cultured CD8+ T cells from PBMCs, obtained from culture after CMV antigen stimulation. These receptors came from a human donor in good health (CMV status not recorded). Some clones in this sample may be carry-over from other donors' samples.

The CDR3 sequence is CASSTMDREETGELFF. The DNA for the CDR3 is TGTGCCAGCAGCACGATGGACAGGGAAGAAACCGGGGAGCTGTTTTTT. The gene calls are TRBV11-3 and TRBJ2-2; TRBD1 matches at 8 bases. The J segment lost 5 bases and the V segment lost 5 bases, leaving 10 bases of the junction unmatched. CDR3 length: 16 residues. Germline V gene sequence: CDR1 SGHNT, CDR2 YENEEA.

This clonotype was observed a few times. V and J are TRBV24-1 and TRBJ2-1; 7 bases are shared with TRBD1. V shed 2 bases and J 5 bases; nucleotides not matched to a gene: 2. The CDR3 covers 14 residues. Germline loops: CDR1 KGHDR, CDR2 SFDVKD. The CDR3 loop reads CATSDWGQNNEQFF. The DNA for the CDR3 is TGTGCCACCAGTGATTGGGGACAGAACAATGAGCAGTTCTTC.

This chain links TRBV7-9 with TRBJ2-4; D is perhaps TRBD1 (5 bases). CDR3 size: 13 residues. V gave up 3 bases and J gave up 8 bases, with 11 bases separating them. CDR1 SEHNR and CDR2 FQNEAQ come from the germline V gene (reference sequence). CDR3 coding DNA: TGTGCCAGCAGCTTCCAGGGTCCGGACATTCAGTACTTC. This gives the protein CASSFQGPDIQYF.

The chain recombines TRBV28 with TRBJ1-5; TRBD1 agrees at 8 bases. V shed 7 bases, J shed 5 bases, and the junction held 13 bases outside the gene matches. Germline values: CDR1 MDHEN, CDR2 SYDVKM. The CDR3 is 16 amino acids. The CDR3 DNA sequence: TGTGCCAGCACTGTGAGGCTCAGGGGGCCGTATCAGCCCCAGCATTTT. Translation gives CASTVRLRGPYQPQHF.

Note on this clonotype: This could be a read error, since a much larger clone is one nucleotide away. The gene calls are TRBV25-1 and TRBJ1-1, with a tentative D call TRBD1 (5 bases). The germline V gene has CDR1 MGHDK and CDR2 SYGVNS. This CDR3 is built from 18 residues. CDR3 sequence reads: CASRSRSREGKRGTETFF. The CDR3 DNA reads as TGTGCCAGCAGATCACGTTCGAGGGAGGGGAAAAGAGGCACTGAAACTTTCTTT.

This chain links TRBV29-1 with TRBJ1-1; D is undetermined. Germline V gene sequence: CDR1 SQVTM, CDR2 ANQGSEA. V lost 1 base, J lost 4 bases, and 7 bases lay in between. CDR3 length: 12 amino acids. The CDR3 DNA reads TGCAGCGTTGAAGTGACGTTCACTGAAGCTTTCTTT. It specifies CSVEVTFTEAFF.

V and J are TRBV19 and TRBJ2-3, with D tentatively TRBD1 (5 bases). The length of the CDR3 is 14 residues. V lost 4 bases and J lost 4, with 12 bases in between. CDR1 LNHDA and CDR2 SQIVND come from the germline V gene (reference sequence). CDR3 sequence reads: CASSSAGFADTQYF. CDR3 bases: TGTGCCAGTAGTAGCGCAGGGTTTGCAGATACGCAGTATTTT.

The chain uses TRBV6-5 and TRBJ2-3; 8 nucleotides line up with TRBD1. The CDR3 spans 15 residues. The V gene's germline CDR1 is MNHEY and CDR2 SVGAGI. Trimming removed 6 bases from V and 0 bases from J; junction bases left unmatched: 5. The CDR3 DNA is TGTGCCAGCAGGCCAGGGGGCATCAGCACAGATACGCAGTATTTT. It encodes CASRPGGISTDTQYF.

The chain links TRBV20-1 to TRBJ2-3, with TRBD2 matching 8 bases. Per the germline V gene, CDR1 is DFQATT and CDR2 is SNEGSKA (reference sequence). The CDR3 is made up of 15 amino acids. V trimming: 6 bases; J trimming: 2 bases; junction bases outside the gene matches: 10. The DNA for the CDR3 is TGCAGTGCCACAGGCGGCGGGGGGTTCACAGATACGCAGTATTTT. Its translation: CSATGGGGFTDTQYF.

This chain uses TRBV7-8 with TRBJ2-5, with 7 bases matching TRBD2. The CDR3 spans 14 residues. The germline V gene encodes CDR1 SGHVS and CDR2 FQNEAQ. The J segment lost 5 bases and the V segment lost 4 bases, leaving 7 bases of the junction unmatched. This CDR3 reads CASSSPTSWETQYF. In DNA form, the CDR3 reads TGTGCCAGCAGCTCCCCGACTAGCTGGGAGACCCAGTACTTC.

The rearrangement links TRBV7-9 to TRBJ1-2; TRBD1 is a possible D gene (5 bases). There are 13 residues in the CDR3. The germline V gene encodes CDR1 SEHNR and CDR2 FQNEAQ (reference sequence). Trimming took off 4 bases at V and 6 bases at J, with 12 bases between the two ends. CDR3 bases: TGTGCCAGCAGCTCTCCCAGGGTGGATGGCTACACCTTC. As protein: CASSSPRVDGYTF.

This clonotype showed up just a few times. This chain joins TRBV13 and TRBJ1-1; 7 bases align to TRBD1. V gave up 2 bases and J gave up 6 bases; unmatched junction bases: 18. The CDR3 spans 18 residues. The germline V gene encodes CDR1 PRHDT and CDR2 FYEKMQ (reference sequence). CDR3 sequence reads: CASSLNRGGRRQGPEAFF. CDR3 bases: TGTGCCAGCAGCTTAAATAGAGGGGGACGCAGACAGGGCCCTGAAGCTTTCTTT.

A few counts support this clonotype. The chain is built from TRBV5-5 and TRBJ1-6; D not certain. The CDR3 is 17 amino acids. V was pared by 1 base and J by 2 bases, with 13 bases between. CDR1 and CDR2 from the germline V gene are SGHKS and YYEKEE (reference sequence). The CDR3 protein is CASSLLEKGAYNSPLHF. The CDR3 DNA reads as TGTGCCAGCAGCTTGCTGGAGAAGGGCGCCTATAATTCACCCCTCCACTTT.

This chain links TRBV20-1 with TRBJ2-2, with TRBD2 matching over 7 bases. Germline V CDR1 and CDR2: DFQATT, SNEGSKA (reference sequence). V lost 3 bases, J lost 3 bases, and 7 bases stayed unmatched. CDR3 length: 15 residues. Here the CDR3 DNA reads TGCAGTGCTAGGGGCACTAGCGCATACACCGGGGAGCTGTTTTTT. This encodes CSARGTSAYTGELFF.

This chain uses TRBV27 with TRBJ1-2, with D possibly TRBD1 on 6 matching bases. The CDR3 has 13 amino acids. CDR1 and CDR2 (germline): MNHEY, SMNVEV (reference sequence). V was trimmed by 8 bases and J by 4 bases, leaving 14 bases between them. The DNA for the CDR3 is TGTGCCAGCGCCTGGGGGGCTAGCTATGGCTACACCTTC. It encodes CASAWGASYGYTF.

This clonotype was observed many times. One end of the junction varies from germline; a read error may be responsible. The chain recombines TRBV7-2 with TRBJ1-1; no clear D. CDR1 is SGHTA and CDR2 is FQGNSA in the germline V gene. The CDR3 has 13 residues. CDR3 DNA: TGTGCCAGCCGCTTGGGCGGGAACACTGAAGCTTTCTTT. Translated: CASRLGGNTEAFF. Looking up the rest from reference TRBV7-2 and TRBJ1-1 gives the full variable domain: GAGVSQSPSNKVTEKGKDVELRCDPISGHTALYWYRQSLGQGLEFLIYFQGNSAPDKSGLPSDRFSAERTGGSVSTLTIQRTQQEDSAVYLCASRLGGNTEAFFGQGTRLTVV.

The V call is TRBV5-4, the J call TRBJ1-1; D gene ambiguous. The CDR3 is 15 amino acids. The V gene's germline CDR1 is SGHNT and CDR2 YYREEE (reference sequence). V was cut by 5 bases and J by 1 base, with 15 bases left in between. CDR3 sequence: CASRAFRTENTEAFF. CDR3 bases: TGTGCCAGCAGAGCATTTCGGACTGAGAACACTGAAGCTTTCTTT.

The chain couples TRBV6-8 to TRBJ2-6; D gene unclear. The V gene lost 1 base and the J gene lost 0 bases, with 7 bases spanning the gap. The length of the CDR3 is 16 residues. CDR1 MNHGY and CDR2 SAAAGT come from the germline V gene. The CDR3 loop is CASSYLYISGANVLTF. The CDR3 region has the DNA TGTGCCAGCAGTTACTTGTACATCTCTGGGGCCAACGTCCTGACTTTC.

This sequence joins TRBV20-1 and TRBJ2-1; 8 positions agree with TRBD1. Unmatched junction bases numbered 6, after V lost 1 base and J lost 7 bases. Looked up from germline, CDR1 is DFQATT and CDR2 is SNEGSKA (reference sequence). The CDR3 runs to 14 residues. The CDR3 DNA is TGCAGTGCTAGAGTGGTAAACAGGGGGAATGAGCAGTTCTTC. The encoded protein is CSARVVNRGNEQFF.

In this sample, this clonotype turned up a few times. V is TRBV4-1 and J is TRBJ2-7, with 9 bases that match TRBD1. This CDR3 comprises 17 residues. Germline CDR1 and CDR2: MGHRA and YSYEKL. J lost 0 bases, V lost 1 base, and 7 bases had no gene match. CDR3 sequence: CASSQVGGTGSSYEQYF. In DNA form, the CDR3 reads TGCGCCAGCAGCCAAGTCGGCGGGACAGGGAGCTCCTACGAGCAGTACTTC.

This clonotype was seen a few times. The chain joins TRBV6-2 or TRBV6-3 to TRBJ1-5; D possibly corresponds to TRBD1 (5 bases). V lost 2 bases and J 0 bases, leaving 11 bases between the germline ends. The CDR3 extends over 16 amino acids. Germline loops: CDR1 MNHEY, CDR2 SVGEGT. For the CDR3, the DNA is TGTGCCAGCAGTTACATTGGGACCTATAGCAATCAGCCCCAGCATTTT. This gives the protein CASSYIGTYSNQPQHF.

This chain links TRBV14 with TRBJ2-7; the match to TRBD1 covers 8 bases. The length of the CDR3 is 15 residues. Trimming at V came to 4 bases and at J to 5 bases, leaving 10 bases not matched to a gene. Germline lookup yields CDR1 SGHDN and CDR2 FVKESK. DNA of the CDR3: TGTGCCAGCAGCCCAGGCTGGACAGGGATAAACGAGCAGTACGTC. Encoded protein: CASSPGWTGINEQYV.

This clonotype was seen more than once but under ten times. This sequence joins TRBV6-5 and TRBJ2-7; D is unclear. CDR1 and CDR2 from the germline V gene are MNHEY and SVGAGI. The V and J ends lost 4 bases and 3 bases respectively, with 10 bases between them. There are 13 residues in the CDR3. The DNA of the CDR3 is TGTGCCAGCAGTTTGGGCAGCCACTACGAGCAGTACGTC. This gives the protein CASSLGSHYEQYV.

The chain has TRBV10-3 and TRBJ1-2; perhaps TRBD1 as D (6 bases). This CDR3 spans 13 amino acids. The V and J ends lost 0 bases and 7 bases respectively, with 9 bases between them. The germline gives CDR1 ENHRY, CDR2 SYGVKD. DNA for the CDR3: TGTGCCATCAGTGAGTCCAGGGGCTCTGGCTACACCTTC. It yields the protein CAISESRGSGYTF.

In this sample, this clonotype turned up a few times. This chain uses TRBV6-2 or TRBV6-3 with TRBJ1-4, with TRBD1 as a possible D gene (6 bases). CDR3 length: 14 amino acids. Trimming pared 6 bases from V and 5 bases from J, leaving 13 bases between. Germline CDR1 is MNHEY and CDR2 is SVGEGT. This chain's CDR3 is CASSALGGNEKLFF. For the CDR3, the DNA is TGTGCCAGCAGCGCCCTAGGGGGGAATGAAAAACTGTTTTTT.